This T cell receptor (beta chain) comes out of a study of T cells in Graves' hyperthyroidism and ophthalmopathy. Study information: Initial diagnosis, before any treatment, was when peripheral blood was collected.

This clonotype was recorded many times. Its target is unknown. There were TCR beta CDR3 regions amplified from RNA transcripts. Researchers ran a first-round RT-PCR on the TCR CDR3 using the HTBI primer set. TCRdb recomputed calls from the multiplex PCR reads with MiXCR, one row per CDR3 protein. This sample has 370,000 or so distinct CDR3 sequences, with about a sixth found just once. PBMCs stemmed from approximately 10 ml fresh peripheral blood. CDR3 size: 16 residues. J gave up 2 bases and V 5 bases, and 9 bases lay outside the gene matches. The germline CDR1 and CDR2 sequences are MNHEY and SMNVEV (reference sequence). General study findings and limits: The model forecast ophthalmopathy, anticipating it by a median around 6.5 months before onset. Researchers found most expanded thyroid clonotypes above 0.001 in blood as well.

The receptor was isolated from a woman aged 18-29 years with Graves' hyperthyroidism that later progressed to Graves' ophthalmopathy. The rearrangement uses TRBV27 and TRBJ1-1, with TRBD1 identical over 9 bases. Sequencing was performed on blood. This CDR3 is CASSRPLQGANTEAFF. The CDR3 nucleotides are TGTGCCAGCAGTCGCCCCTTACAGGGGGCAAACACTGAAGCTTTCTTT.